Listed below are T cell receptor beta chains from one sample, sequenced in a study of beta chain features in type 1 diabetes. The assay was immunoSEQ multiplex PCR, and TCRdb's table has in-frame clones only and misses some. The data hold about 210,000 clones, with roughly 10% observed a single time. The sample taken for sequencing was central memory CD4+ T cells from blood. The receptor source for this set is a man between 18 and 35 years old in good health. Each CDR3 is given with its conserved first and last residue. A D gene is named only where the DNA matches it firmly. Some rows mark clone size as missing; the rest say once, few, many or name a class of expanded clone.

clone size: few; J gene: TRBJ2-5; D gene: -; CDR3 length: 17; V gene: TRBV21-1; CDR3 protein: CASRKGASGTGAPGQYF
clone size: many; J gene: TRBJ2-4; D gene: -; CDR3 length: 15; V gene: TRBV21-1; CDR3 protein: CASSKGGTRKNIQYF
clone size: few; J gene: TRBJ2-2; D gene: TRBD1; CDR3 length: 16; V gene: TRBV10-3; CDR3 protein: CAISDRDRGDTGELFF
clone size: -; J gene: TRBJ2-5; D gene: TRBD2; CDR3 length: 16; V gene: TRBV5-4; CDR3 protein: CASSLGGTRGDETQYF
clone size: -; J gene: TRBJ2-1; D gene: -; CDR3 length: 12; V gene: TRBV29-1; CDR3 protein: CSVTEVYNEQFF
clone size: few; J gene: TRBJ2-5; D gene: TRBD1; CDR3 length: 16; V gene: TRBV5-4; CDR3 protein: CASSSLTGGLGETQYF
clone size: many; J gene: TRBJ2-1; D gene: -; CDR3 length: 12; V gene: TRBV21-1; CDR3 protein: CASPEGCNEQFF
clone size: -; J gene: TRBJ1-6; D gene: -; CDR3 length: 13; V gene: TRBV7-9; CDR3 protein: CASIQARDSPLHF
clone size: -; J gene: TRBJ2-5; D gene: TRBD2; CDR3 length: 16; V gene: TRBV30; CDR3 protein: CAWSTGLAGGQETQYF
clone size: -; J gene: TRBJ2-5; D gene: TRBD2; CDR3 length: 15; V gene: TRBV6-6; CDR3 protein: CASSLTSGSVETQYF
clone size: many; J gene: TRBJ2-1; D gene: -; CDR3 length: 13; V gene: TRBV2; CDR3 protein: CASSSLQGNEQFF
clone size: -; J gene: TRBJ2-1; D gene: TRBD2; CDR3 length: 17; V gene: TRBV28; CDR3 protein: CASSLSRSGSRWDEQFF
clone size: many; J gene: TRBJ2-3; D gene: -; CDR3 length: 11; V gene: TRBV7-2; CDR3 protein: CASSRRDTQYF
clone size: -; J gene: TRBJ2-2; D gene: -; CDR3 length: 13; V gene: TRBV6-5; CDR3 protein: CASVGGGTGELFF
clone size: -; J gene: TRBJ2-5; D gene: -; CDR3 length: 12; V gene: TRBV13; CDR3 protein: CASSFGQETQYF
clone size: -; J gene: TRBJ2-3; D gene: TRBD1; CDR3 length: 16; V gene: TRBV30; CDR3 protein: CAWSVPGQGSADTQYF
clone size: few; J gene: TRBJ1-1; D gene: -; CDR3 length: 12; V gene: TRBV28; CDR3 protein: CASSLAATEAFF
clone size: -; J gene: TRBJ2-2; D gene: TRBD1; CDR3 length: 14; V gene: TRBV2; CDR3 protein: CASSAGQRTGELFF